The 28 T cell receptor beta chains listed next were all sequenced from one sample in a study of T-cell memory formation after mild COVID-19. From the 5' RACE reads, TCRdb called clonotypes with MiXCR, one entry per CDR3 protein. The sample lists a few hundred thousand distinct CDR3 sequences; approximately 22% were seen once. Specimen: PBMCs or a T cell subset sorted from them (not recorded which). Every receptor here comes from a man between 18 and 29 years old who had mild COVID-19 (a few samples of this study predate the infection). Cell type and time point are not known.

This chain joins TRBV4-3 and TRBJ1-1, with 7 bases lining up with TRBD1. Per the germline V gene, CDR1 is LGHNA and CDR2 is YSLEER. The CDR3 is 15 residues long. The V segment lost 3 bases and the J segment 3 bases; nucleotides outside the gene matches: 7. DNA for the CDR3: TGCGCCAGCAGCCACGGTACAGGGGTCTACACTGAAGCTTTCTTT. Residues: CASSHGTGVYTEAFF.

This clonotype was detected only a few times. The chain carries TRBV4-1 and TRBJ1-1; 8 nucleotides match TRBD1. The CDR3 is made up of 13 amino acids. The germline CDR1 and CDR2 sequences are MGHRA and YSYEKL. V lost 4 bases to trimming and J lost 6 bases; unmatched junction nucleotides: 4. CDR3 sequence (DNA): TGCGCCAGCAGCCGACAGGGGTTCGCTGAAGCTTTCTTT. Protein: CASSRQGFAEAFF.

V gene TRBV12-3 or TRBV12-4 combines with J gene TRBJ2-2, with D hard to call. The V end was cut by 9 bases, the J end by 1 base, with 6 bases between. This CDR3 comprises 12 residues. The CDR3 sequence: CASRRNTGELFF. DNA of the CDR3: TGTGCCAGTCGACGGAACACCGGGGAGCTGTTTTTT.

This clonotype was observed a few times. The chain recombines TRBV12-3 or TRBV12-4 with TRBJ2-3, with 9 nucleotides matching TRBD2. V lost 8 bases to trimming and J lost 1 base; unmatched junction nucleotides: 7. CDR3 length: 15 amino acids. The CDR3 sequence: CASLFRTSGTDTQYF. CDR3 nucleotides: TGTGCCAGCCTATTTCGGACTAGCGGCACAGATACGCAGTATTTT.

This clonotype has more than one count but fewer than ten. As DNA, the CDR3 is TGTGCCATCAGTGAGTCTAAAGGACAGGTCTATAATTCACCCCTCCACTTT. It yields the protein CAISESKGQVYNSPLHF. The chain links TRBV10-3 to TRBJ1-6; 7 bases fit TRBD1. Per germline, CDR1 ENHRY and CDR2 SYGVKD. The CDR3 consists of 17 residues. Trimming at V came to 0 bases and at J to 3 bases, leaving 5 bases not matched to a gene.

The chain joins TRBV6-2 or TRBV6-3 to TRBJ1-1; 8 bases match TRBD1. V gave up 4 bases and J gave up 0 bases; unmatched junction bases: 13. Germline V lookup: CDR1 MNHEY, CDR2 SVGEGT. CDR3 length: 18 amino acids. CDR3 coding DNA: TGTGCCAGCAGTTCCCAATCAGGGGGCTCTTGGATGAACACTGAAGCTTTCTTT. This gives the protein CASSSQSGGSWMNTEAFF.

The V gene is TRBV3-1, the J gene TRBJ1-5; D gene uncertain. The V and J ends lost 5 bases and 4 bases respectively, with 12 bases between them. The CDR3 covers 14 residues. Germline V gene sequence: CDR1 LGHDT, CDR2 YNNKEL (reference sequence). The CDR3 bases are TGTGCCAGCAGCGCCAGTGTAGGAAATCAGCCCCAGCATTTT. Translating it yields CASSASVGNQPQHF.

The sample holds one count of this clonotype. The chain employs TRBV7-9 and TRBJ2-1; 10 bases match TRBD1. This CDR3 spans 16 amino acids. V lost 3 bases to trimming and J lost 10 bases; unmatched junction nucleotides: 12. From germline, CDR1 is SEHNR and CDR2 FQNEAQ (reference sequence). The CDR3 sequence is CASSFRTGGSDFEQFF. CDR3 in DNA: TGTGCCAGCAGCTTCCGGACAGGGGGTTCAGATTTCGAGCAGTTCTTC.

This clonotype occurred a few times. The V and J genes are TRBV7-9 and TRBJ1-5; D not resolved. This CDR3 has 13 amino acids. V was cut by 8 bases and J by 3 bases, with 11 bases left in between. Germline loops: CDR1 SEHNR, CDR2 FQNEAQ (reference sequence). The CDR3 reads CASGRGANQPQHF. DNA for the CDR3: TGTGCCAGCGGTCGGGGTGCCAATCAGCCCCAGCATTTT.

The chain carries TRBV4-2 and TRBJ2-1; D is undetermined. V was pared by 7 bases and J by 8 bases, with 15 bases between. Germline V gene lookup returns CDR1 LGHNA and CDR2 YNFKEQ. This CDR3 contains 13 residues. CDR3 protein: CASTMSLGDEQFF. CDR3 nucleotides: TGTGCCAGCACAATGTCCCTTGGGGATGAGCAGTTCTTC.

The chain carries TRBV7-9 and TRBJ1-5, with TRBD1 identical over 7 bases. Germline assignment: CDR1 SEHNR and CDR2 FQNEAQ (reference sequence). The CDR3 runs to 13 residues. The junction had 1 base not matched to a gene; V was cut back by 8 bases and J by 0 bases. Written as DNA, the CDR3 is TGTGCCAGCGAGGGGGCTAGCAATCAGCCCCAGCATTTT. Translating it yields CASEGASNQPQHF.

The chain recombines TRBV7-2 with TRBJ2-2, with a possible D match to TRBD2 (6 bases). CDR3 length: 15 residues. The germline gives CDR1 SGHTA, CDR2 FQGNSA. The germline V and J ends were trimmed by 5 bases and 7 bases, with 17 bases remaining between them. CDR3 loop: CASSLAGLARGELFF. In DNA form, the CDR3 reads TGTGCCAGCAGCCTTGCGGGACTTGCACGCGGGGAGCTGTTTTTT.

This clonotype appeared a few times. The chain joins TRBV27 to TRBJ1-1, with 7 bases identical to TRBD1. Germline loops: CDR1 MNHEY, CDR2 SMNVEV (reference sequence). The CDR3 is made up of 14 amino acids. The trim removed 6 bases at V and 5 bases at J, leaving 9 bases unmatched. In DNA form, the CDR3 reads TGTGCCAGCAGAGAGACAGGGTTCAGGACTGAAGCTTTCTTT. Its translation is CASRETGFRTEAFF.

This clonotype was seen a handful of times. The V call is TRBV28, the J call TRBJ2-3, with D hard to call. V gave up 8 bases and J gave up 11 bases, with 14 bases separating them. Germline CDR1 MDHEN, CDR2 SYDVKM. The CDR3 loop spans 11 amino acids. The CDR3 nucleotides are TGTGCCAGCCGTCGGGCAGCGAAGCAGTATTTT. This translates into CASRRAAKQYF.

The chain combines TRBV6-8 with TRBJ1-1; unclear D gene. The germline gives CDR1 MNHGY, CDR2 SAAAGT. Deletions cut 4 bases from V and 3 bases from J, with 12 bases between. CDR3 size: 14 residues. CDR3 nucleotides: TGTGCCAGCAGTTGGGAGTCCGGGGACACTGAAGCTTTCTTT. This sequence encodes CASSWESGDTEAFF.

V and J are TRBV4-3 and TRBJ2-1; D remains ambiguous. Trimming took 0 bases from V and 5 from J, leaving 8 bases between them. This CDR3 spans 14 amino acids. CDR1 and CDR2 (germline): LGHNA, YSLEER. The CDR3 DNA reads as TGCGCCAGCAGCCAAGATAACCAGAACAATGAGCAGTTCTTC. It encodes CASSQDNQNNEQFF.

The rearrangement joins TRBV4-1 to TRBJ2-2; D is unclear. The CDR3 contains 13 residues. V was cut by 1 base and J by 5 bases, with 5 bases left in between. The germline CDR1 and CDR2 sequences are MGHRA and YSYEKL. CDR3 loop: CASSQGETGELFF. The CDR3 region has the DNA TGCGCCAGCAGCCAAGGGGAAACCGGGGAGCTGTTTTTT.

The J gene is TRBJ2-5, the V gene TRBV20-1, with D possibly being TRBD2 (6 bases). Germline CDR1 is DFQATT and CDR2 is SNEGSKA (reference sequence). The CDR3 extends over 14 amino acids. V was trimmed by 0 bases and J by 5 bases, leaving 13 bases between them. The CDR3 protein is CSARDIGGGETQYF. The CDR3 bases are TGCAGTGCTAGAGATATCGGGGGTGGGGAGACCCAGTACTTC.

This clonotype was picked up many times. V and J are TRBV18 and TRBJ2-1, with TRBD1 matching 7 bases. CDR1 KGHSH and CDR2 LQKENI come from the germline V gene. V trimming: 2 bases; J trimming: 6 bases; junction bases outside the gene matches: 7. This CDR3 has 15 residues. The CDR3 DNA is TGTGCCAGCTCACCATTGACAGGGACGGTCAATGAGCAGTTCTTC. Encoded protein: CASSPLTGTVNEQFF.

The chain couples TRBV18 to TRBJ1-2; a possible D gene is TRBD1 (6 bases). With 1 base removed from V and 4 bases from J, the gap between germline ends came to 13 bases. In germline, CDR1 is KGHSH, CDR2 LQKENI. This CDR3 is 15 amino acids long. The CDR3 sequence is CASSPRGADPYGYTF. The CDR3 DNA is TGTGCCAGCTCACCACGGGGGGCGGACCCCTATGGCTACACCTTC.

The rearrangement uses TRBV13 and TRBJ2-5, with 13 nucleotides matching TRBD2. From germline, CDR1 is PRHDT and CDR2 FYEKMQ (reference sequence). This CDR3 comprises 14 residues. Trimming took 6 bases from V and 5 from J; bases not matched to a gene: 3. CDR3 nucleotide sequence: TGTGCCAGCAGGACTAGCGGGGGGCTCGAGACCCAGTACTTC. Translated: CASRTSGGLETQYF.

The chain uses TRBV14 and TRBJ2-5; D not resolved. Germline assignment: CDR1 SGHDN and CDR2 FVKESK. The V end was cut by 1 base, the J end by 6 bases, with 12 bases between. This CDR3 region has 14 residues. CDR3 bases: TGTGCCAGCAGCCAAGGGGGTTCGGTTCAGACCCAGTACTTC. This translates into CASSQGGSVQTQYF.

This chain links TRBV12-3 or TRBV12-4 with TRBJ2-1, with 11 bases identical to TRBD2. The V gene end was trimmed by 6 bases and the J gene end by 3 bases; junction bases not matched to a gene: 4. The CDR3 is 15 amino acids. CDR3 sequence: CASREGLADYNEQFF. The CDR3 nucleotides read TGTGCCAGCAGGGAGGGACTAGCGGACTACAATGAGCAGTTCTTC.

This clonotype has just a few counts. This chain's CDR3 is CSARPPEGVGETQYF. DNA of the CDR3: TGCAGTGCTAGACCACCGGAGGGTGTGGGGGAGACCCAGTACTTC. The chain links TRBV20-1 to TRBJ2-5; possibly TRBD2 for D (6 bases). Trimming pared 2 bases from V and 5 bases from J, leaving 18 bases between. Germline lookup yields CDR1 DFQATT and CDR2 SNEGSKA (reference sequence). The CDR3 has 15 residues.

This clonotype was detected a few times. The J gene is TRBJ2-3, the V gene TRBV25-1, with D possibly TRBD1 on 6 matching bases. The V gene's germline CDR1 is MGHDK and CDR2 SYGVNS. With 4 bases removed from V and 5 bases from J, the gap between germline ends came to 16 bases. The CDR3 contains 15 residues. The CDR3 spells CASSGKAGDRDTQYF. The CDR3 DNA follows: TGTGCCAGCAGTGGGAAGGCAGGGGATCGAGATACGCAGTATTTT. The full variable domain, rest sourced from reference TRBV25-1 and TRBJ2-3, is EADIYQTPRYLVIGTGKKITLECSQTMGHDKMYWYQQDPGMELHLIHYSYGVNSTEKGDLSSESTVSRIRTEHFPLTLESARPSHTSQYLCASSGKAGDRDTQYFGPGTRLTVL.

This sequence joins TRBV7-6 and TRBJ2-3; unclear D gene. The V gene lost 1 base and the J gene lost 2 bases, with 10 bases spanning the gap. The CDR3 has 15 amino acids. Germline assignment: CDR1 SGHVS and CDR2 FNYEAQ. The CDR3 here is CASSLEGDATDTQYF. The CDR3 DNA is TGTGCCAGCAGCTTAGAGGGTGACGCCACAGATACGCAGTATTTT.

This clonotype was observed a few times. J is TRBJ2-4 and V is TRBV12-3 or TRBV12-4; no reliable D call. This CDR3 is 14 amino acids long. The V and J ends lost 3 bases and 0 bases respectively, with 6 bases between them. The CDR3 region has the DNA TGTGCCAGCAGTTTTTACACAGCCAAAAACATTCAGTACTTC. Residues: CASSFYTAKNIQYF.

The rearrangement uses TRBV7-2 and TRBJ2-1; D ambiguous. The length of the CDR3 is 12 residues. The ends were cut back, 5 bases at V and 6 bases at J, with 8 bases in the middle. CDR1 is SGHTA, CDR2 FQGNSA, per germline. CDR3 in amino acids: CASSIPLNEQFF. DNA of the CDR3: TGTGCCAGCAGCATTCCACTCAATGAGCAGTTCTTC.